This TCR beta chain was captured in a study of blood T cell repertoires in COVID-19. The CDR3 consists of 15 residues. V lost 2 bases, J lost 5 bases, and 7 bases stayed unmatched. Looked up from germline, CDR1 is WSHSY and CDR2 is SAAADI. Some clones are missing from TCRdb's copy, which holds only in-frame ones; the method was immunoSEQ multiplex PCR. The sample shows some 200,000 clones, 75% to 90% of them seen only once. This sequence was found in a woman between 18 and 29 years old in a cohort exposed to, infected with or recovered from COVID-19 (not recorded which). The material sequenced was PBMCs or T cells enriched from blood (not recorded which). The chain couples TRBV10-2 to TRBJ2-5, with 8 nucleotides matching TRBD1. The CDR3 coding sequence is TGCGCCAGCAGTGAGGGAGGGACAGGAGGGGAGACCCAGTACTTC. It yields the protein CASSEGGTGGETQYF.